These 31 T cell receptor beta chains came from one sample sequenced in a study of blood T cell repertoires in COVID-19. Clones were read by immunoSEQ multiplex PCR, and TCRdb kept only the in-frame ones, dropping some. The repertoire holds more than 200,000 clones, around 87% seen once, with approximately 7.3% in the top ten. The sample was PBMCs or T cells enriched from blood (not recorded which). The receptors come from a man younger than 40 in a cohort exposed to, infected with or recovered from COVID-19 (not recorded which).

This sequence joins TRBV29-1 and TRBJ2-7, with 7 bases identical to TRBD1. V was pared by 6 bases and J by 6 bases, with 11 bases of the junction left unmatched. The CDR3 sequence is 13 residues long. Germline values: CDR1 SQVTM, CDR2 ANQGSEA. CDR3 bases: TGCAGCGTCGGACCACAGGGGCCAGGCGAGCAGTACTTC. This gives the protein CSVGPQGPGEQYF.

The V call is TRBV10-2, the J call TRBJ1-1; D is ambiguous. The CDR3 covers 14 residues. The germline V gene has CDR1 WSHSY and CDR2 SAAADI. The V and J ends lost 1 base and 2 bases respectively, with 8 bases between them. CDR3 in DNA: TGCGCCAGCAGTGAGTTCGGTTTTAACACTGAAGCTTTCTTT. This encodes CASSEFGFNTEAFF.

The chain has TRBV28 and TRBJ2-1, with TRBD1 identical over 8 bases. J lost 2 bases, V lost 9 bases, and 3 bases had no gene match. Germline CDR1 reads MDHEN; CDR2 reads SYDVKM. The CDR3 runs to 13 residues. Here the CDR3 reads CASQGAPYNEQFF. In DNA, the CDR3 is TGTGCCAGTCAGGGGGCCCCCTACAATGAGCAGTTCTTC.

Turning to this clone: Other DNA sequences in the sample encode the same CDR3. The chain links TRBV6-5 to TRBJ1-1, with a possible D match to TRBD1 (5 bases). There are 13 residues in the CDR3. The V end was cut by 3 bases, the J end by 1 base, with 6 bases between. CDR1 is MNHEY, CDR2 SVGAGI, per germline. CDR3 DNA: TGTGCCAGCAGTTATACAGGGAACACTGAAGCTTTCTTT. Residues: CASSYTGNTEAFF.

This clone was recorded only once. The chain's CDR3 is CASLSRQLNQPQHF. The CDR3 DNA follows: TGTGCCAGTCTTAGCCGACAGCTTAATCAGCCCCAGCATTTT. V is TRBV28 and J is TRBJ1-5, with TRBD1 as a possible D gene (5 bases). V was cut by 9 bases and J by 4 bases, with 16 bases left in between. The CDR3 is 14 residues long. The V gene's germline CDR1 is MDHEN and CDR2 SYDVKM.

The V gene is TRBV10-3, the J gene TRBJ2-7; a weak D match, TRBD2 (5 bases). V lost 4 bases to trimming and J lost 6 bases, with 10 bases between them. This CDR3 is 12 amino acids long. Germline V lookup: CDR1 ENHRY, CDR2 SYGVKD. The CDR3 DNA sequence: TGTGCCATCAGTGCCTCGGGGAGCGAGCAGTACTTC. Translation: CAISASGSEQYF.

This clone was detected only once. The V call is TRBV7-9, the J call TRBJ1-4; D may be TRBD1 (6 bases). The CDR3 length is 17 residues. CDR1 and CDR2 from the germline V gene are SEHNR and FQNEAQ (reference sequence). Trimming cost V 5 bases and J 5 bases, with 21 bases left between them. The CDR3 sequence: CASSKPTLGTKNEKLFF. CDR3 bases: TGTGCCAGCAGCAAGCCGACGTTAGGGACAAAAAATGAAAAACTGTTTTTT.

The chain combines TRBV5-1 with TRBJ1-5, with 9 nucleotides matching TRBD1. With 4 bases clipped from V and 2 bases from J, the junction kept 4 bases outside the gene matches. CDR1 and CDR2 from the germline V gene are SGHRS and YFSETQ. The CDR3 extends over 15 amino acids. The CDR3: CASSRGQGGNQPQHF. The CDR3 nucleotides read TGCGCCAGCAGCCGGGGACAGGGAGGCAATCAGCCCCAGCATTTT.

V usage is TRBV28 and J usage is TRBJ1-4, with TRBD1 as a possible D gene (6 bases). Germline CDR1 reads MDHEN; CDR2 reads SYDVKM. Trimming cost V 6 bases and J 7 bases, with 18 bases left between them. The CDR3 is 15 amino acids. For the CDR3, the DNA is TGTGCCAGCAGCCCCTTCGGGGGGCGGGTTGAAAAACTGTTTTTT. This sequence encodes CASSPFGGRVEKLFF.

The genes are TRBV18 and TRBJ2-2; TRBD2 matches at 7 bases. There are 14 residues in the CDR3. Germline CDR1 is KGHSH and CDR2 is LQKENI. After removal of 6 bases from V and 4 bases from J, the junction contained 5 bases not matched to a gene. DNA for the CDR3: TGTGCCAGCTCCGGGAGGACGGGCACCGGGGAGCTGTTTTTT. Translation: CASSGRTGTGELFF.

The CDR3 region is CASQTGSNNYGYTF. The CDR3 DNA is TGTGCCAGCCAGACAGGTTCAAATAACTATGGCTACACCTTC. The chain couples TRBV28 to TRBJ1-2; D may be TRBD1 (6 bases). The CDR3 contains 14 residues. From germline, CDR1 is MDHEN and CDR2 SYDVKM. The V end was cut by 8 bases, the J end by 1 base, with 14 bases between.

The chain joins TRBV7-2 to TRBJ2-3; tentatively, D is TRBD2 (5 bases). This CDR3 is 15 amino acids long. The germline gives CDR1 SGHTA, CDR2 FQGNSA. Trimming took 4 bases from V and 8 from J, leaving 19 bases between them. CDR3 sequence reads: CASSWSAEGLGTQYF. The CDR3 coding sequence is TGTGCCAGCAGCTGGAGCGCCGAGGGCCTAGGTACGCAGTATTTT. Complete variable domain (other parts from reference TRBV7-2 and TRBJ2-3): GAGVSQSPSNKVTEKGKDVELRCDPISGHTALYWYRQSLGQGLEFLIYFQGNSAPDKSGLPSDRFSAERTGGSVSTLTIQRTQQEDSAVYLCASSWSAEGLGTQYFGPGTRLTVL.

V gene TRBV28 combines with J gene TRBJ2-7, with D perhaps matching TRBD2 (5 bases). Germline values: CDR1 MDHEN, CDR2 SYDVKM. The germline V and J ends were trimmed by 5 bases and 6 bases, with 14 bases remaining between them. The CDR3 runs to 13 residues. The CDR3 nucleotides read TGTGCCAGCAGTATCCAAGGACGGGGCGAGCAGTACTTC. It specifies CASSIQGRGEQYF.

This chain links TRBV24-1 with TRBJ2-5; no definite D call. Germline V lookup: CDR1 KGHDR, CDR2 SFDVKD. Trimming removed 4 bases at V and 3 bases at J, with 8 bases between. This CDR3 has 13 residues. The CDR3 loop is CATSDPQKETQYF. CDR3 nucleotides: TGTGCCACCAGTGACCCCCAAAAAGAGACCCAGTACTTC.

V usage is TRBV28 and J usage is TRBJ2-6; 10 bases align to TRBD1. Looked up from germline, CDR1 is MDHEN and CDR2 is SYDVKM. The length of the CDR3 is 17 residues. J was trimmed by 2 bases and V by 6 bases; bases with no gene match: 7. CDR3 DNA: TGTGCCAGCAGGGAGGTGACAGGGGGCGCTGGGGCCAACGTCCTGACTTTC. Translated: CASREVTGGAGANVLTF.

Regarding this clone: The DNA is left out, because the CDR3 cannot be placed on it with certainty; the CDR3 is given as TCRdb lists it. The chain carries TRBV28 and TRBJ2-7; TRBD2, the D gene given by the table, was not confirmed from the DNA. Germline V gene sequence: CDR1 MDHEN, CDR2 SYDVKM. Ends included, the CDR3 has 18 residues. The CDR3 reads CASSPSPTRLRAVLQAYF.

This clone came up once. The chain couples TRBV9 to TRBJ2-2, with 8 bases identical to TRBD2. V dropped 1 base and J dropped 5; count of bases not matched to a gene: 16. Germline-derived CDR1 and CDR2 are SGDLS and YYNGEE. The CDR3 runs 19 residues. CDR3: CASSVRAGGGAATTGELFF. The CDR3 DNA reads TGTGCCAGCAGCGTAAGGGCCGGGGGGGGCGCCGCAACAACCGGGGAGCTGTTTTTT.

J is TRBJ1-1 and V is TRBV6-6; D is ambiguous. The CDR3 consists of 14 residues. V lost 0 bases and J 8 bases, leaving 13 bases between the germline ends. Germline V CDR1 and CDR2: MNHNY, SVGAGI (reference sequence). The CDR3 DNA is TGTGCCAGCAGTTACTCGAACAGAATCTCAGAAGCTTTCTTT. Its translation is CASSYSNRISEAFF.

The gene calls are TRBV28 and TRBJ1-2; 9 bases match TRBD1. CDR1 and CDR2 from the germline V gene are MDHEN and SYDVKM. The J segment lost 2 bases and the V segment lost 3 bases, leaving 7 bases of the junction unmatched. The CDR3 runs to 16 residues. The CDR3 DNA reads as TGTGCCAGCAGTTTCTCCGGGACAGGGAGCAACTATGGCTACACCTTC. It codes for CASSFSGTGSNYGYTF.

This clone was seen only once. The chain is built from TRBV4-1 and TRBJ2-7; TRBD2 matches 10 bases. Germline V gives CDR1 MGHRA, CDR2 YSYEKL. Trimming took 0 bases from V and 4 from J; bases not matched to a gene: 3. This CDR3 has 15 residues. The CDR3 loop is CASSQEGTSVYEQYF. CDR3 coding DNA: TGCGCCAGCAGCCAAGAGGGGACTAGCGTATACGAGCAGTACTTC.

In its sample, this clone was seen once. This chain joins TRBV9 and TRBJ1-6; 7 bases agree with TRBD1. The germline V gene encodes CDR1 SGDLS and CDR2 YYNGEE. The ends lost 4 bases at V and 7 bases at J; junction bases unmatched: 11. The CDR3 loop spans 16 amino acids. CDR3 region: CASSPRTGGTNSPLHF. The CDR3 coding sequence is TGTGCCAGCAGCCCCCGGACAGGTGGAACAAATTCACCCCTCCACTTT.

The rearrangement links TRBV18 to TRBJ2-7; TRBD2 is a possible D gene (5 bases). The V and J ends lost 0 bases and 4 bases respectively, with 7 bases between them. The CDR3 totals 13 residues. The germline V gene encodes CDR1 KGHSH and CDR2 LQKENI. The CDR3 DNA sequence: TGTGCCAGCTCACCACCATCGGGATACGAGCAGTACTTC. Amino acids: CASSPPSGYEQYF.

V and J are TRBV2 and TRBJ1-3; D is unclear. CDR1 is SNHLY and CDR2 is FYNNEI in the germline V gene. The length of the CDR3 is 19 residues. With 7 bases removed from V and 0 bases from J, the gap between germline ends came to 25 bases. CDR3 sequence (DNA): TGTGCCAGCACTGTGATCCTTACTTATCCACGATTCTCTGGAAACACCATATATTTT. It encodes CASTVILTYPRFSGNTIYF.

The chain has TRBV27 and TRBJ1-5; a possible D gene is TRBD1 (5 bases). Trimming removed 3 bases from V and 4 bases from J, with 10 bases in between. This CDR3 has 14 residues. Germline CDR1 is MNHEY and CDR2 is SMNVEV (reference sequence). The CDR3 loop reads CASSFLDSNQPQHF. In nucleotides, the CDR3 is TGTGCCAGCAGTTTCCTCGACAGTAATCAGCCCCAGCATTTT.

This clone has only a few counts. The chain recombines TRBV9 with TRBJ1-1; 7 nucleotides align to TRBD1. The CDR3 runs 14 residues. The germline CDR1 and CDR2 sequences are SGDLS and YYNGEE. The V and J ends lost 0 bases and 5 bases, in that order; junction bases with no gene match: 4. The CDR3 reads CASSVEDRFTEAFF. CDR3 coding DNA: TGTGCCAGCAGCGTAGAGGACAGGTTTACTGAAGCTTTCTTT.

V and J are TRBV9 and TRBJ2-1; TRBD2 matches at 11 bases. V gave up 0 bases and J gave up 7 bases; unmatched junction bases: 0. Germline CDR1 reads SGDLS; CDR2 reads YYNGEE. The CDR3 length is 14 residues. The CDR3 region has the DNA TGTGCCAGCAGCGTAGGGACTAGCGGGAATGAGCAGTTCTTC. Its protein product is CASSVGTSGNEQFF.

The chain recombines TRBV10-2 with TRBJ1-5; possibly TRBD1 for D (5 bases). Between the trimmed V and J ends, which lost 0 bases and 7 bases, there was a span of 7 bases. The CDR3 is 13 residues long. Germline-derived CDR1 and CDR2 are WSHSY and SAAADI. This CDR3 reads CASSESAGQPQHF. CDR3 sequence (DNA): TGCGCCAGCAGTGAGTCCGCAGGGCAGCCCCAGCATTTT.

This chain connects TRBV19 to TRBJ1-5; 10 nucleotides match TRBD1. The V gene end was trimmed by 9 bases and the J gene end by 4 bases; junction bases not matched to a gene: 9. The V gene's germline CDR1 is LNHDA and CDR2 SQIVND (reference sequence). CDR3 length: 15 residues. The CDR3 sequence is CASLHRQGANQPQHF. DNA for the CDR3: TGTGCCAGCCTCCATCGACAGGGGGCGAATCAGCCCCAGCATTTT. Drawing the rest from reference TRBV19 and TRBJ1-5, the complete variable domain is DGGITQSPKYLFRKEGQNVTLSCEQNLNHDAMYWYRQDPGQGLRLIYYSQIVNDFQKGDIAEGYSVSREKKESFPLTVTSAQKNPTAFYLCASLHRQGANQPQHFGDGTRLSIL.

The V call is TRBV7-3, the J call TRBJ2-2; D is perhaps TRBD1 (6 bases). This CDR3 has 15 amino acids. Germline V lookup: CDR1 SGHTA, CDR2 FQGTGA. Deletions cut 6 bases from V and 1 base from J, with 12 bases between. The CDR3 is CASRSTGKNTGELFF. Here the CDR3 DNA reads TGTGCCAGCAGGAGTACAGGGAAGAACACCGGGGAGCTGTTTTTT.

This clone was observed once. The chain uses TRBV7-9 and TRBJ2-2, with TRBD2 identical over 7 bases. The junction had 4 bases not matched to a gene; V was cut back by 5 bases and J by 7 bases. CDR1 SEHNR and CDR2 FQNEAQ come from the germline V gene (reference sequence). This CDR3 region has 13 residues. In DNA form, the CDR3 reads TGTGCCAGCAGCCCCACTAGCGTCGGGGAGCTGTTTTTT. This translates into CASSPTSVGELFF.

The CDR3 here is CASSPGGGGAGANVLTF. CDR3 DNA sequence: TGTGCCAGCAGCCCTGGCGGGGGGGGCGCTGGGGCCAACGTCCTGACTTTC. The rearrangement uses TRBV13 and TRBJ2-6; 9 bases match TRBD2. V lost 5 bases, J lost 2 bases, and 7 bases stayed unmatched. Germline V gene lookup returns CDR1 PRHDT and CDR2 FYEKMQ (reference sequence). The CDR3 contains 17 residues. Filled out from reference TRBV13 and TRBJ2-6, the complete variable domain reads AAGVIQSPRHLIKEKRETATLKCYPIPRHDTVYWYQQGPGQDPQFLISFYEKMQSDKGSIPDRFSAQQFSDYHSELNMSSLELGDSALYFCASSPGGGGAGANVLTFGAGSRLTVL.